Sequencing of this T cell receptor beta chain was carried out in a study of identical twins. The CDR3 runs to 18 residues. Germline V gives CDR1 SGHVS, CDR2 FQNEAQ. Unmatched junction bases numbered 9, after V lost 1 base and J lost 7 bases. Using its own MiXCR run on the 5' RACE reads, TCRdb lists one record per CDR3 protein. The sample holds around 680,000 distinct CDR3 sequences, around 8.3% seen once. This clonotype was seen many times. This sample also belongs to another study, concerning yellow fever vaccine responses in identical twins. This second study notes: The authors reported partly convergent, partly personalized vaccine responses in identical twins.

The chain recombines TRBV7-8 with TRBJ2-1; 14 bases line up with TRBD2. The sample taken for sequencing was PBMCs. The source of this sequence is a woman in her late teens or twenties in good health. The CDR3 is CASSLVTGTSGRGNEQFF. In nucleotides, the CDR3 is TGTGCCAGCAGCTTAGTCACCGGGACTAGCGGGAGAGGAAATGAGCAGTTCTTC. Full variable domain (outside the CDR3, taken from reference TRBV7-8 and TRBJ2-1): GAGVSQSPRYKVAKRGQDVALRCDPISGHVSLFWYQQALGQGPEFLTYFQNEAQLDKSGLPSDRFFAERPEGSVSTLKIQRTQQEDSAVYLCASSLVTGTSGRGNEQFFGPGTRLTVL.